Given below is one T cell receptor (beta chain) in context. Sequencing used immunoSEQ multiplex PCR; TCRdb keeps in-frame clones, though not all of them. The sample holds about 95,000 clones; approximately 80% are singletons and the top ten take 24%. This sample is drawn from a study of blood T cell repertoires in COVID-19. Study-level information: The United States, Italy and Spain provided the acute and convalescent COVID-19 samples. T cells, B-cell-depleted T cells, or PBMCs supplied cDNA or gDNA.

From germline, CDR1 is LGHNA and CDR2 YSLEER. V was pared by 0 bases and J by 13 bases, with 16 bases between. CDR3 length: 15 amino acids. Sample: peripheral blood. The sequence came from a human donor in a cohort sampled during active COVID-19. V is TRBV4-3 and J is TRBJ1-6, with a tentative D call TRBD1 (6 bases). The CDR3 DNA is TGCGCCAGCAGCCAAGAAGGCCAGGGGTCTACCCCCCTCCACTTT. It codes for CASSQEGQGSTPLHF.